The T cell receptor beta chain under discussion was sequenced for a study of response to subunit inactivated influenza vaccine. This clonotype was detected ten times or more. Its antigen is not identified. The V gene's germline CDR1 is KGHSH and CDR2 LQKENI. The CDR3 consists of 16 residues. V lost 5 bases to trimming and J lost 0 bases; unmatched junction nucleotides: 7. Each CDR3 protein is one row after TCRdb ran MiXCR on the RT-PCR reads. The profile shows 500,000 or so distinct CDR3 sequences, 16% of them singletons. The study's findings and limits: New T cells are recruited in small numbers by each seasonal influenza vaccination, according to the authors' suggestion.

The sequences come from CD4+ T cells sorted from PBMCs, collected less than 30 months after vaccination. The TCR originated in a man between 50 and 70 years old who received an inactivated influenza vaccine. The chain joins TRBV18 to TRBJ2-3, with TRBD2 matching over 8 bases. CDR3 bases: TGTGCCAGCTCAACTAGCGGACTGTCTAGCACAGATACGCAGTATTTT. It translates to CASSTSGLSSTDTQYF.